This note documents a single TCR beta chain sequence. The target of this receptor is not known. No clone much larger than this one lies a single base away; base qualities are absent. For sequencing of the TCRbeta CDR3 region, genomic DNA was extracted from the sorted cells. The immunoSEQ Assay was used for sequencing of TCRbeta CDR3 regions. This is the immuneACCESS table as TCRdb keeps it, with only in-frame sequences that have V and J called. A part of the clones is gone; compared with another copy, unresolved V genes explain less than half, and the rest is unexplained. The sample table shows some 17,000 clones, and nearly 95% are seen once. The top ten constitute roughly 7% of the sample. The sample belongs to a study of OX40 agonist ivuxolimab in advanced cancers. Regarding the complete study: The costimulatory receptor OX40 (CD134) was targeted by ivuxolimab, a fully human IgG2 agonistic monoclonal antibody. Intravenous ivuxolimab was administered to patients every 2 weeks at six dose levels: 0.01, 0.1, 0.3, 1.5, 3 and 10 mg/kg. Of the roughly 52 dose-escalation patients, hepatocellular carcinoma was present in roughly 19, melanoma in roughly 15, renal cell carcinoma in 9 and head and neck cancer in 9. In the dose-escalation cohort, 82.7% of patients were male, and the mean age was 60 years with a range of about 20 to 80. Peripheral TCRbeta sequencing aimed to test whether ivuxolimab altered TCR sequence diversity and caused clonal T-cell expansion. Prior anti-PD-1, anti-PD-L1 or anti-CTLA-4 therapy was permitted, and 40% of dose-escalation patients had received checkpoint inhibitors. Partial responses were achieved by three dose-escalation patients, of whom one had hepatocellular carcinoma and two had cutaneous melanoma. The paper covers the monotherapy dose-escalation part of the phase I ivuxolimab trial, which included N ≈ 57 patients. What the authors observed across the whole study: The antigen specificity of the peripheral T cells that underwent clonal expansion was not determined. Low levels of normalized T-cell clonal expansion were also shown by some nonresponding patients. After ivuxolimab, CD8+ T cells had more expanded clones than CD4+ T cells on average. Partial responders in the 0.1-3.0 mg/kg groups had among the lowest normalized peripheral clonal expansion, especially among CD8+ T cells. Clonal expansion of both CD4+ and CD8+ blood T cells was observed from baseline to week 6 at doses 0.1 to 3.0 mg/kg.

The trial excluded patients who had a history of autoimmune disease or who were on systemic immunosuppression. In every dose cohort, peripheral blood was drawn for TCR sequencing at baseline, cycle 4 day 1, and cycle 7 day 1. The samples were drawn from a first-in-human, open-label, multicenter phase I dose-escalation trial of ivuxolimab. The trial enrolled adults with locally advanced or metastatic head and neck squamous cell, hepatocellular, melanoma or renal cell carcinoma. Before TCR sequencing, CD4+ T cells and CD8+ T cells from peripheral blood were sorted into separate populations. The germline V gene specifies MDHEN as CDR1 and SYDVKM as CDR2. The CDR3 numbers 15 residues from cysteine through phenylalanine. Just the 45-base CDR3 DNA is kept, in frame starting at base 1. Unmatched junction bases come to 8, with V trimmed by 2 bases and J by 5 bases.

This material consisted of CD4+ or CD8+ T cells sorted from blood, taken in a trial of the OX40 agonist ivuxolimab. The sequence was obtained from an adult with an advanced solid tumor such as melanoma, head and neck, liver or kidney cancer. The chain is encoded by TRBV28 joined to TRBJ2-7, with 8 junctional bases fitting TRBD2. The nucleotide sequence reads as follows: TGTGCCAGCAGTTTACCGGGAGGGATTATGGACGAGCAGTACTTC. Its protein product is CASSLPGGIMDEQYF. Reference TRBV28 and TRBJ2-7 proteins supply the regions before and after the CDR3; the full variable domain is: DVKVTQSSRYLVKRTGEKVFLECVQDMDHENMFWYRQDPGLGLRLIYFSYDVKMKEKGDIPEGYSVSREKKERFSLILESASTNQTSMYLCASSLPGGIMDEQYFGPGTRLTVT.